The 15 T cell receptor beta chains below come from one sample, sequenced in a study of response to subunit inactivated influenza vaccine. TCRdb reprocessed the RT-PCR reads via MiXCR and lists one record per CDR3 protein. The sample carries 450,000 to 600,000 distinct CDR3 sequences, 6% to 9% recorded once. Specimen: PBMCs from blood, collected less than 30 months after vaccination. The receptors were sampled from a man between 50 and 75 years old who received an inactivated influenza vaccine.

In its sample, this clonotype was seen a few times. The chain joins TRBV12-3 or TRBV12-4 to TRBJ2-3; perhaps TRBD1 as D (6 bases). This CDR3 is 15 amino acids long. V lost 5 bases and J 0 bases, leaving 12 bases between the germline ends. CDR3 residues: CASSDRITSTDTQYF. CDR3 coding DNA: TGTGCCAGCAGTGACAGGATCACTAGCACAGATACGCAGTATTTT.

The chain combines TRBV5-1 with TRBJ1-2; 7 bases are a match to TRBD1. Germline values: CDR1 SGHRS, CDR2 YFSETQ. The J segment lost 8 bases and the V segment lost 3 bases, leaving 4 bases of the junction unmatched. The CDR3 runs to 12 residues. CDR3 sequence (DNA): TGCGCCAGCAGCTCACAGGGGCTGGGCTACACCTTC. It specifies CASSSQGLGYTF. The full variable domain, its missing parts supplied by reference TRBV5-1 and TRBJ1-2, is KAGVTQTPRYLIKTRGQQVTLSCSPISGHRSVSWYQQTPGQGLQFLFEYFSETQRNKGNFPGRFSGRQFSNSRSEMNVSTLELGDSALYLCASSSQGLGYTFGSGTRLTVV.

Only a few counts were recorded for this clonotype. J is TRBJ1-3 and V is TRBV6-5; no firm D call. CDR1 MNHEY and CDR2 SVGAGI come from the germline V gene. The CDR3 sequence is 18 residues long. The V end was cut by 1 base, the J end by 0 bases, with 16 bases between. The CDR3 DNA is TGTGCCAGCAGTTACTGGGGAAGCACGGTAACCTCTGGAAACACCATATATTTT. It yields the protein CASSYWGSTVTSGNTIYF.

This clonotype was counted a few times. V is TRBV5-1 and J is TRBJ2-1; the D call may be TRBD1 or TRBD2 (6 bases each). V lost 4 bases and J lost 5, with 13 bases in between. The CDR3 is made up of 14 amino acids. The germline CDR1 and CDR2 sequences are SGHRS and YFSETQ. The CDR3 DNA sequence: TGCGCCAGCAGCCCGGGGGCAGGGAACAATGAGCAGTTCTTC. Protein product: CASSPGAGNNEQFF.

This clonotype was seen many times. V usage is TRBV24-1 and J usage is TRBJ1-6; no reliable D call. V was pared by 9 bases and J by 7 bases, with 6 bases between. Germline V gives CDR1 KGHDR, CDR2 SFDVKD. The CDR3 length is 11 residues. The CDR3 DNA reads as TGTGCCACCTGCAGCAATTCACCCCTCCACTTT. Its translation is CATCSNSPLHF.

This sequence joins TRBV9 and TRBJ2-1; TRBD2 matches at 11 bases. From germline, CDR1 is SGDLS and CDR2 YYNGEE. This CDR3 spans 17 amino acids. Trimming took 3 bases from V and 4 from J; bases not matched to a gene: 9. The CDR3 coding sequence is TGTGCCAGCAGCGCAAAATCCGGGACTAGCGGATACAATGAGCAGTTCTTC. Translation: CASSAKSGTSGYNEQFF.

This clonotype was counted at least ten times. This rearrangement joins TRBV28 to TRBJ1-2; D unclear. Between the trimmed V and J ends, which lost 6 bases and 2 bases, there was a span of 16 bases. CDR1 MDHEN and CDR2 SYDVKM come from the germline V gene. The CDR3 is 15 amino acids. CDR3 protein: CASSGVGRANYGYTF. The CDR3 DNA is TGTGCCAGCAGCGGAGTGGGCCGCGCCAACTATGGCTACACCTTC.

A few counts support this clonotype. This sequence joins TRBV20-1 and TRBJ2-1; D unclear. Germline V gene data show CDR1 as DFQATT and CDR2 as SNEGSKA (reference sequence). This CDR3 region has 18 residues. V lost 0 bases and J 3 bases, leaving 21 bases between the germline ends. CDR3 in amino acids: CSARDSGFPSLGYNEQFF. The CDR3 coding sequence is TGCAGTGCTAGAGATTCCGGCTTCCCTTCCCTTGGCTACAATGAGCAGTTCTTC.

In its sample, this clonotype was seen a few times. This chain's CDR3 is CASSLFPPNTEAFF. The CDR3 nucleotides read TGTGCCAGCAGCTTGTTCCCCCCGAACACTGAAGCTTTCTTT. The chain couples TRBV5-6 to TRBJ1-1; D is unresolved. V was clipped by 1 base and J by 1 base, with 8 bases between them. CDR1 and CDR2 (germline): SGHDT, YYEEEE. This CDR3 is built from 14 residues.

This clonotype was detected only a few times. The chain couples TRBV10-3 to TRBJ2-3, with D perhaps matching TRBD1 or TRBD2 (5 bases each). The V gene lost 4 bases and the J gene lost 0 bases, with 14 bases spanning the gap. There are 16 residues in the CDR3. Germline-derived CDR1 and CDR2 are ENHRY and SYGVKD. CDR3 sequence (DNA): TGTGCCATCAGTGTTCCCCCGGGGCAAAGCACAGATACGCAGTATTTT. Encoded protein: CAISVPPGQSTDTQYF.

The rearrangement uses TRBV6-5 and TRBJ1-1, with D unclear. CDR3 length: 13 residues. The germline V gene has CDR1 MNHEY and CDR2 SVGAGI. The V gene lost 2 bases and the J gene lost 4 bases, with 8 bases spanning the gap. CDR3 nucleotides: TGTGCCAGCAGTTACGTAGGGAGCACTGAAGCTTTCTTT. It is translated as CASSYVGSTEAFF.

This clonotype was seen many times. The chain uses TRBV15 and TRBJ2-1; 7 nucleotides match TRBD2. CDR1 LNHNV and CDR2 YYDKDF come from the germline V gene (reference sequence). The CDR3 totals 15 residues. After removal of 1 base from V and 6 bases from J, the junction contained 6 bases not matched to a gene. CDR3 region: CATSRAGRAGNEQFF. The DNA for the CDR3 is TGTGCCACCAGCAGAGCGGGGAGGGCCGGCAATGAGCAGTTCTTC.

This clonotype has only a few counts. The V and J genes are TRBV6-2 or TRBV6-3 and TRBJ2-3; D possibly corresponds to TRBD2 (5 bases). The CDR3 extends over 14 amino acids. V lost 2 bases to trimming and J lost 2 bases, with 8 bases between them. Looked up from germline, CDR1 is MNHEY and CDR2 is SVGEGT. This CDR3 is CASSYGRPTDTQYF. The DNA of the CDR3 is TGTGCCAGCAGTTACGGGAGACCCACAGATACGCAGTATTTT.

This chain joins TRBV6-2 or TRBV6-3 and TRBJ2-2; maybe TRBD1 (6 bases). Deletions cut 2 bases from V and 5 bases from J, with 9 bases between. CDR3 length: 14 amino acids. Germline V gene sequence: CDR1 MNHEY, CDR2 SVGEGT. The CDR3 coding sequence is TGTGCCAGCAGTTACGCAGGGGAAACCGGGGAGCTGTTTTTT. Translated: CASSYAGETGELFF.

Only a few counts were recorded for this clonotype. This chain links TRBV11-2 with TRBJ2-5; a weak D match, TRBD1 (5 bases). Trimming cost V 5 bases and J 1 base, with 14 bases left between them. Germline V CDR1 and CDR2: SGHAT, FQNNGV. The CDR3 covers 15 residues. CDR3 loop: CASSPTATIQETQYF. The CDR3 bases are TGTGCCAGCAGCCCGACAGCTACCATCCAAGAGACCCAGTACTTC.